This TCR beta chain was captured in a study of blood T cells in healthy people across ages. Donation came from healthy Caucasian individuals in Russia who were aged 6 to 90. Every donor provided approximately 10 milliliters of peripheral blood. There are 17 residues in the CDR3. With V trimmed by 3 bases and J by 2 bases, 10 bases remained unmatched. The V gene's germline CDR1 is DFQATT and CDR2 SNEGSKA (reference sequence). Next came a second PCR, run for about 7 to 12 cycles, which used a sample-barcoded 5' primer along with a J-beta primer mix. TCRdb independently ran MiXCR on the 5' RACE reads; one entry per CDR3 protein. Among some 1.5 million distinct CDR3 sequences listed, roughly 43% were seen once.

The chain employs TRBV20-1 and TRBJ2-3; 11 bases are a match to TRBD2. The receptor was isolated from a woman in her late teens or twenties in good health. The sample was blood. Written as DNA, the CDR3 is TGCAGTGCTAGTATGACTAGCGGGGTCCTCCCCACAGATACGCAGTATTTT. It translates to CSASMTSGVLPTDTQYF.